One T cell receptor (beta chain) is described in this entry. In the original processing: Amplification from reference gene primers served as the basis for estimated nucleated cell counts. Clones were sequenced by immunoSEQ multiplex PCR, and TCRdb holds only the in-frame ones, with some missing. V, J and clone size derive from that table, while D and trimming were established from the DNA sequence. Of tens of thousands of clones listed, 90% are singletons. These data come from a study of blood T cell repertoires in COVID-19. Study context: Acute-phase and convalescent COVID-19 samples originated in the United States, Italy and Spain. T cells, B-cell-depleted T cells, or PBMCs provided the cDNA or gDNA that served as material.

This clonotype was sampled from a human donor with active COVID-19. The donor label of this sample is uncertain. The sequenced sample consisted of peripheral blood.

This CDR3 is CASSGGTGETSEQYF. The CDR3 DNA follows: TGTGCCAGCAGTGGGGGGACAGGGGAAACCTCCGAGCAGTACTTC. The chain uses TRBV6-2 or TRBV6-3 and TRBJ2-7; TRBD1 aligns across 10 bases. Per the germline V gene, CDR1 is MNHEY and CDR2 is SVGEGT. The CDR3 is made up of 15 amino acids. V trimming: 5 bases; J trimming: 6 bases; junction bases outside the gene matches: 10.